These 10 T cell receptor beta chains share one sample of origin, sequenced in a study of Ad26.COV2.S vaccination and SARS-CoV-2 variants. Treatment defined: about 20 received Ad26.COV2.S at low or high dose, single or two shots; 5 received placebo; per-sample allocation not given. Sampling occurred on day 63 after the first vaccine or placebo injection. The method was immunoSEQ multiplex PCR; TCRdb's version includes in-frame clones alone and lacks a portion of them. In the table there are approximately 450,000 clones, roughly 90% of which are singletons. Sample: peripheral blood, taken in a trial of Ad26.COV2.S vaccine versus placebo. These receptors originate from a person between 18 and 65 years old who received the Ad26.COV2.S COVID-19 vaccine or a placebo.

The rearrangement joins TRBV10-3 to TRBJ2-3; maybe TRBD2 (5 bases). The V end was cut by 8 bases, the J end by 6 bases, with 6 bases between. The CDR3 spans 10 residues. From germline, CDR1 is ENHRY and CDR2 SYGVKD. CDR3 DNA sequence: TGTGCCATCGGGGAGGATACGCAGTATTTT. Its protein product is CAIGEDTQYF.

The chain combines TRBV7-6 with TRBJ2-7, with D tentatively TRBD2 (7 bases). Trimming took off 4 bases at V and 0 bases at J, with 13 bases between the two ends. Germline CDR1 is SGHVS and CDR2 is FNYEAQ. The CDR3 runs to 15 residues. Here the CDR3 DNA reads TGTGCCAGCAGCTCCATGGCGGGGGCCTCCTACGAGCAGTACTTC. Protein product: CASSSMAGASYEQYF.

The rearrangement joins TRBV19 to TRBJ1-1, with D maybe TRBD1 (6 bases). V lost 5 bases and J 3 bases, leaving 16 bases between the germline ends. Germline loops: CDR1 LNHDA, CDR2 SQIVND (reference sequence). The CDR3 is 15 amino acids. In DNA, the CDR3 is TGTGCCAGTAGTGGCAGGGGACTGAAGGACACTGAAGCTTTCTTT. The encoded protein is CASSGRGLKDTEAFF.

The rearrangement links TRBV5-4 to TRBJ2-6; D call uncertain. The CDR3 has 14 residues. Trimming left V 0 bases short and J 4 bases short, with 5 bases between. In germline, CDR1 is SGHNT, CDR2 YYREEE (reference sequence). CDR3 DNA sequence: TGTGCCAGCAGCTTGGTTGCCGGGGCCAACGTCCTGACTTTC. Protein product: CASSLVAGANVLTF.

This chain connects TRBV24-1 to TRBJ2-7; 7 bases match TRBD1. The V and J ends lost 3 bases and 2 bases, in that order; junction bases with no gene match: 6. CDR3 length: 15 residues. Germline V gene lookup returns CDR1 KGHDR and CDR2 SFDVKD. CDR3 DNA sequence: TGTGCCACCAGTGATACCGGGACAGCAGCCTACGAGCAGTACTTC. Protein product: CATSDTGTAAYEQYF.

The chain employs TRBV4-1 and TRBJ2-1; D ambiguous. Between the trimmed V and J ends, which lost 1 base and 0 bases, there was a span of 1 base. The CDR3 runs to 13 residues. CDR1 MGHRA and CDR2 YSYEKL come from the germline V gene. The CDR3 coding sequence is TGCGCCAGCAGCCAAGTCTCCTACAATGAGCAGTTCTTC. Translation gives CASSQVSYNEQFF.

This clone was seen just once. CDR3 sequence (DNA): TGTGCCAGCTCACCTAATTCGGGGGCAATTCAAGAGACCCAGTACTTC. Amino acids: CASSPNSGAIQETQYF. The chain combines TRBV18 with TRBJ2-5; the D call may be TRBD1 or TRBD2 (6 bases each). The CDR3 runs 16 residues. CDR1 and CDR2 (germline): KGHSH, LQKENI. The V end was cut by 3 bases, the J end by 2 bases, with 16 bases between.

The chain joins TRBV5-1 to TRBJ2-2; D possibly corresponds to TRBD2 (5 bases). The CDR3 is 16 amino acids. The germline V and J ends were trimmed by 4 bases and 0 bases, with 13 bases remaining between them. Looked up from germline, CDR1 is SGHRS and CDR2 is YFSETQ. As DNA, the CDR3 is TGCGCCAGCAGCCCGTCCGGGAAACCGAACACCGGGGAGCTGTTTTTT. Translation: CASSPSGKPNTGELFF.

The chain links TRBV6-1 to TRBJ2-1; 11 nucleotides match TRBD2. This CDR3 region has 16 residues. Germline CDR1 is MNHNS and CDR2 is SASEGT. V shed 4 bases, J shed 4 bases, and the junction held 6 bases outside the gene matches. For the CDR3, the DNA is TGTGCCAGCAGTGTAGCGGGAGGGCCGGTTTACAATGAGCAGTTCTTC. It is translated as CASSVAGGPVYNEQFF.

The CDR3 region has the DNA TGTGCCAGTAGGGGGGCCCTCAGGGCGGACACTGAAGCTTTCTTT. Translation gives CASRGALRADTEAFF. The gene calls are TRBV19 and TRBJ1-1; D perhaps matches TRBD1 (6 bases). Germline V lookup: CDR1 LNHDA, CDR2 SQIVND (reference sequence). With 6 bases removed from V and 3 bases from J, the gap between germline ends came to 17 bases. This CDR3 region has 15 residues.